The 19 T cell receptor beta chains reported below all come from one sample, sequenced in a study of T cell clones after liver transplantation. The protocol was immunoSEQ multiplex PCR, while the TCRdb copy is restricted to in-frame clones and leaves out a portion. The data hold 7,000 to 9,500 clones, with 70% to 80% observed a single time. The specimen comprised CD8+ T cells from blood, sampled at the 22-month timepoint. The receptors were sampled from a human patient who received a liver transplant. Some T cells may be transferred from the graft donor.

V is TRBV12-5 and J is TRBJ1-1; D is uncertain. The CDR3 runs 16 residues. V was clipped by 1 base and J by 3 bases, with 15 bases between them. Germline lookup yields CDR1 LGHNT and CDR2 FRNRAP. The CDR3 reads CASGLDMGGLDTEAFF. The CDR3 nucleotides are TGTGCTAGTGGTTTGGACATGGGAGGGTTGGACACTGAAGCTTTCTTT.

This clone was detected a few times. This rearrangement joins TRBV9 to TRBJ1-2; TRBD1 might be the D (5 bases). Trimming stripped 1 base from V and 6 bases from J, with 10 bases between. This CDR3 is built from 13 residues. CDR1 and CDR2 from the germline V gene are SGDLS and YYNGEE. The CDR3 loop reads CASSVTGFNGYTF. CDR3 DNA: TGTGCCAGCAGCGTAACAGGCTTCAATGGCTACACCTTC.

The CDR3, as DNA: TGTGCCAGCAGCTTAGAATCTGGGGCGGATTCACCCCTCCACTTT. Encoded protein: CASSLESGADSPLHF. The chain is built from TRBV7-2 and TRBJ1-6; possible D gene TRBD1, 5 bases. This CDR3 has 15 amino acids. Germline values: CDR1 SGHTA, CDR2 FQGNSA. The V and J ends lost 1 base and 8 bases respectively, with 12 bases between them.

V gene TRBV19 combines with J gene TRBJ2-7, with 7 bases aligning to TRBD1. The CDR3 has 12 residues. The V gene end was trimmed by 10 bases and the J gene end by 3 bases; junction bases not matched to a gene: 6. Per germline, CDR1 LNHDA and CDR2 SQIVND (reference sequence). The DNA of the CDR3 is TGTGCCACCGAGGACAGGAGCTACGAGCAGTACTTC. This sequence encodes CATEDRSYEQYF.

The chain recombines TRBV7-9 with TRBJ2-2; the match to TRBD1 covers 8 bases. Germline CDR1 is SEHNR and CDR2 is FQNEAQ (reference sequence). The CDR3 extends over 17 amino acids. V was clipped by 4 bases and J by 3 bases; unmatched bases: 10. The CDR3 spells CASSSNSGGLDTGELFF. In DNA, the CDR3 is TGTGCCAGCAGCTCAAACTCAGGGGGCTTGGACACCGGGGAGCTGTTTTTT.

This sequence joins TRBV18 and TRBJ1-1; unclear D gene. The CDR3 runs to 16 residues. Deletions cut 3 bases from V and 2 bases from J, with 16 bases between. Germline loops: CDR1 KGHSH, CDR2 LQKENI. The CDR3 here is CASSPPYQQFNTEAFF. CDR3 coding DNA: TGTGCCAGCTCACCTCCCTATCAGCAGTTTAACACTGAAGCTTTCTTT.

The CDR3 loop is CASSLYGDEQYF. CDR3 DNA sequence: TGTGCCAGCAGTTTATACGGAGACGAGCAGTACTTC. The chain combines TRBV27 with TRBJ2-7, with no clear D. Trimming cost V 1 base and J 5 bases, with 6 bases left between them. The CDR3 contains 12 residues. Per the germline V gene, CDR1 is MNHEY and CDR2 is SMNVEV (reference sequence).

The chain uses TRBV27 and TRBJ2-6; D is ambiguous. Deletions cut 2 bases from V and 0 bases from J, with 11 bases between. Germline V gives CDR1 MNHEY, CDR2 SMNVEV (reference sequence). The CDR3 consists of 17 residues. In nucleotides, the CDR3 is TGTGCCAGCAGTTTAGTTTACACCGGCTCTGGGGCCAACGTCCTGACTTTC. Translation: CASSLVYTGSGANVLTF.

V and J are TRBV21-1 and TRBJ2-7; the table's D gene call, TRBD2, was not cross checked with the DNA. TRBV21-1 is reported as a pseudogene. The CDR3 is 14 amino acids. CDR3 in amino acids: CASSTGGAKYEQYF. The CDR3 DNA reads TGTGCCAGCAGCACTGGGGGGGCGAAATACGAGCAGTACTTC.

V is TRBV6-6 and J is TRBJ2-3; unclear D gene. V lost 0 bases and J lost 2, with 9 bases in between. This CDR3 is 15 amino acids long. CDR1 is MNHNY and CDR2 is SVGAGI in the germline V gene (reference sequence). CDR3 in amino acids: CASSYSGYPTDTQYF. The DNA for the CDR3 is TGTGCCAGCAGTTACTCCGGCTACCCCACAGATACGCAGTATTTT.

On this clone: At one end the junction does not follow the germline gene, possibly because of a read error. The chain employs TRBV27 and TRBJ1-5; weak D call: TRBD1 (5 bases). The length of the CDR3 is 15 residues. Per the germline V gene, CDR1 is MNHEY and CDR2 is SMNVEV (reference sequence). The CDR3 DNA reads as TGTGCCAGCAGTTTATTAGGGGCGAGCAGTCAGCCCCAGCATTTT. It encodes CASSLLGASSQPQHF.

In this sample, this clone is medium-sized. CDR3 in DNA: TGTGCCAGCAGCCATGGGGAGGGGATGAACACTGAAGCTTTCTTT. It specifies CASSHGEGMNTEAFF. The genes are TRBV4-2 and TRBJ1-1, with D possibly being TRBD1 (5 bases). There are 15 residues in the CDR3. V dropped 3 bases and J dropped 0 bases, with 11 bases sitting between them. The germline V gene has CDR1 LGHNA and CDR2 YNFKEQ.

The chain employs TRBV11-2 and TRBJ2-3, with 12 nucleotides matching TRBD2. J was trimmed by 3 bases and V by 8 bases; bases with no gene match: 6. CDR1 and CDR2 from the germline V gene are SGHAT and FQNNGV. The CDR3 has 15 amino acids. The CDR3 region has the DNA TGTGCCAGCCGACTTCTAGCGGGGGGGACAGATACGCAGTATTTT. Its translation: CASRLLAGGTDTQYF.

The chain links TRBV5-4 to TRBJ2-2, with TRBD1 identical over 7 bases. V trimming: 5 bases; J trimming: 6 bases; junction bases outside the gene matches: 13. CDR1 is SGHNT and CDR2 is YYREEE in the germline V gene (reference sequence). The CDR3 extends over 16 amino acids. The CDR3 is CASSPNTGVGAGELFF. The CDR3 coding sequence is TGTGCCAGCAGTCCCAACACAGGGGTTGGGGCCGGGGAGCTGTTTTTT.

This clone was detected only a few times. The rearrangement uses TRBV6-1 and TRBJ1-1; 10 nucleotides match TRBD1. The V gene's germline CDR1 is MNHNS and CDR2 SASEGT. Trimming at V came to 3 bases and at J to 7 bases, leaving 5 bases not matched to a gene. The CDR3 totals 14 residues. CDR3 region: CASSDPGQGSEAFF. The CDR3 DNA reads as TGTGCCAGCAGTGACCCGGGACAGGGGAGTGAAGCTTTCTTT.

This sequence joins TRBV18 and TRBJ1-4; 8 bases are shared with TRBD1. The CDR3 is 16 residues long. Trimming removed 0 bases from V and 7 bases from J; junction bases left unmatched: 7. Germline-derived CDR1 and CDR2 are KGHSH and LQKENI. CDR3 sequence (DNA): TGTGCCAGCTCACCACCAAAGGACAGGGAAGGTGAAAAACTGTTTTTT. This sequence encodes CASSPPKDREGEKLFF. Supplemented by reference TRBV18 and TRBJ1-4, the full variable domain reads NAGVMQNPRHLVRRRGQEARLRCSPMKGHSHVYWYRQLPEEGLKFMVYLQKENIIDESGMPKERFSAEFPKEGPSILRIQQVVRGDSAAYFCASSPPKDREGEKLFFGSGTQLSVL.

The chain combines TRBV6-6 with TRBJ2-7; 10 bases are a match to TRBD1. CDR1 and CDR2 from the germline V gene are MNHNY and SVGAGI (reference sequence). This CDR3 comprises 14 residues. The V segment lost 6 bases and the J segment 3 bases; nucleotides outside the gene matches: 5. This CDR3 reads CASSPGTGVYEQYF. DNA of the CDR3: TGTGCCAGCAGCCCCGGGACAGGGGTCTACGAGCAGTACTTC.

The CDR3 coding sequence is TGCAGCGTTGATTCGGGGACGTCCTACGAGCAGTACTTC. Its protein product is CSVDSGTSYEQYF. The chain links TRBV29-1 to TRBJ2-7; D may match TRBD1 or TRBD2 (5 bases each). The germline gives CDR1 SQVTM, CDR2 ANQGSEA. CDR3 length: 13 residues. Between the trimmed V and J ends, which lost 3 bases and 1 base, there was a span of 10 bases.

The genes are TRBV7-6 and TRBJ2-3; TRBD2 agrees at 7 bases. The CDR3 is 15 amino acids. Unmatched junction bases numbered 6, after V lost 1 base and J lost 5 bases. Germline loops: CDR1 SGHVS, CDR2 FNYEAQ. The CDR3 DNA reads as TGTGCCAGCAGCTTAGGCGGGAGAAGAGTAGATACGCAGTATTTT. It translates to CASSLGGRRVDTQYF.